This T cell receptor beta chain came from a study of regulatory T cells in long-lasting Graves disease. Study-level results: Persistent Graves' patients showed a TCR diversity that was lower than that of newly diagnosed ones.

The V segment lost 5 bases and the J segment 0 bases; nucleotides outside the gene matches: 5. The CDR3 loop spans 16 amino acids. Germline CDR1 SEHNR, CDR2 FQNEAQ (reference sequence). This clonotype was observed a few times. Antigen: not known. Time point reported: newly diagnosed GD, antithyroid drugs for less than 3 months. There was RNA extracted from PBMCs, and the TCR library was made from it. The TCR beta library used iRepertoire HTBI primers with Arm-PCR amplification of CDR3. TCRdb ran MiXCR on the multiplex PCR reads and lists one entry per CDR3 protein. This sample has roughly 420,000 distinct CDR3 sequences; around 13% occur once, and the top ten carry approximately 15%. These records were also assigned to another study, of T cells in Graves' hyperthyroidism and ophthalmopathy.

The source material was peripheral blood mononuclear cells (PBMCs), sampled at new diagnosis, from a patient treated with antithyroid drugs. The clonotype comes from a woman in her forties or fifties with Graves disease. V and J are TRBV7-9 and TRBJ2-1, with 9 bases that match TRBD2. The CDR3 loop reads CASSPTSGDSYNEQFF. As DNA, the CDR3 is TGTGCCAGCAGCCCGACTAGCGGAGACTCCTACAATGAGCAGTTCTTC. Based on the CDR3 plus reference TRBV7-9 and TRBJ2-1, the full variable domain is DTGVSQNPRHKITKRGQNVTFRCDPISEHNRLYWYRQTLGQGPEFLTYFQNEAQLEKSRLLSDRFSAERPKGSFSTLEIQRTEQGDSAMYLCASSPTSGDSYNEQFFGPGTRLTVL.